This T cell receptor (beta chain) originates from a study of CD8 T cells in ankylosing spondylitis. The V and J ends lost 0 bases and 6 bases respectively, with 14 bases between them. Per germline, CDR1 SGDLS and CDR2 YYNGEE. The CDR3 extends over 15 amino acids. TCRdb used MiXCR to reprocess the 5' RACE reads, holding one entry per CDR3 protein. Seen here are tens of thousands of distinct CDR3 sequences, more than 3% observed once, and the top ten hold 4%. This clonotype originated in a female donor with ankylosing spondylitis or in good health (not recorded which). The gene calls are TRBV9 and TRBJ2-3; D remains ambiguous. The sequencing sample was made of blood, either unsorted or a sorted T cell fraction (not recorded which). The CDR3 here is CASSVAANSADTQYF. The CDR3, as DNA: TGTGCCAGCAGCGTAGCGGCTAACTCGGCCGATACGCAGTATTTT. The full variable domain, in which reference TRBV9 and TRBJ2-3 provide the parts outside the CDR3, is DSGVTQTPKHLITATGQRVTLRCSPRSGDLSVYWYQQSLDQGLQFLIQYYNGEERAKGNILERFSAQQFPDLHSELNLSSLELGDSALYFCASSVAANSADTQYFGPGTRLTVL.